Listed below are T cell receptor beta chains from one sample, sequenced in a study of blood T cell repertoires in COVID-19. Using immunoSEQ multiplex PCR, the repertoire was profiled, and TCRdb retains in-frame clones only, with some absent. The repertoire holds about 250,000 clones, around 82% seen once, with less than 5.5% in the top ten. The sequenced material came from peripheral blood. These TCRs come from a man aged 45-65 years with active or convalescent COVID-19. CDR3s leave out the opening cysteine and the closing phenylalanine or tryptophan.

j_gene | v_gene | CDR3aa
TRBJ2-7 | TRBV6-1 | ASSEAPGQNSYEQY
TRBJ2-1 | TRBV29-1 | SVETGNYNEQF
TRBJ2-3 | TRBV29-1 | SVWRGGGDTQY
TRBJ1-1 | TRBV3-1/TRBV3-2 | ASSQDQGVWTEAF
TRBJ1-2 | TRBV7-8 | ASSSTPLGTPDRGYT
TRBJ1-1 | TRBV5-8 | ASSFRGEAF
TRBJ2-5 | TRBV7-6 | ASSNRVQGVQETQY
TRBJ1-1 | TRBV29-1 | SVGGPNTEAF
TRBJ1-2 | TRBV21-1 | ASSKSNGTEVLYGYT
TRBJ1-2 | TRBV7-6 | ASSLTPGRGSYGYT
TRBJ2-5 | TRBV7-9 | ASSKRGLETQY
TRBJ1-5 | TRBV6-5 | ASSHRGSGNQPQH
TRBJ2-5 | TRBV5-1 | ASSLGSGETQY
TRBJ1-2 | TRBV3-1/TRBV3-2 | ASSPRGQGVGYGYT
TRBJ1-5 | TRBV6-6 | ASKGPGTGEGQPQH
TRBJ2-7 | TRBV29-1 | SVEDQGGGYEQY
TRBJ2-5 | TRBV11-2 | ASSYVSQETQY
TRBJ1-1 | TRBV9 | ASSVEGRRDTEAF
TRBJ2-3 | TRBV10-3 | AISGGQGATDTQY
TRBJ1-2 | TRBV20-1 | SASRTANYGYT
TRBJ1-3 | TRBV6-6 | ASSFTFPSPGNTIY
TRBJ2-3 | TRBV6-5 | ASRRGAPGDTQY
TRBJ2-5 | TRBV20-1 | SARLVETQY
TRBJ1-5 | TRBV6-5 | AGATGDQPQH
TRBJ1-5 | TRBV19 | ASSSGQGFQPQH
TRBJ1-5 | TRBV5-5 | ASSLYGPGQNQPQH
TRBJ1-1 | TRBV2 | ASTKEGSGTEAF
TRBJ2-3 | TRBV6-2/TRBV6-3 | ASSYSIGRGATDTQY
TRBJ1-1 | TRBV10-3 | AIRLRVNTEAF
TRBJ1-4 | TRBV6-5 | AAKPGRENEKLF
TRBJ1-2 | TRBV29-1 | SVEEGQGGYT
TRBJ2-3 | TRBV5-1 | ASSPLGLATVADTQY
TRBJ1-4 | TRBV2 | ASSQSRPSHGANEKLF
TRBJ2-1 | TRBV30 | AWSESSGGNEQF
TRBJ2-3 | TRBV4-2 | ASSQVARHTDTQY
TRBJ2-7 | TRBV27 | ASSTETSGDEQY
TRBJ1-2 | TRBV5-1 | ASSDPAGGGNYGYT
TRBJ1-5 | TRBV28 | ASSPMAGGGQPQH
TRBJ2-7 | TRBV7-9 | ASSFRDRGLYEQY
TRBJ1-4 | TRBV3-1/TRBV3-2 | ASSHRGQGEKLF
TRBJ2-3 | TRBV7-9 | ASSLGDRDYTDTQY
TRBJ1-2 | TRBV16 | ASSQSGEVTNGYT
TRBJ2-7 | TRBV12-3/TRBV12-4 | ASSAGPTYEQY
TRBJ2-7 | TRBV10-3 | AISESGQKLYEQY
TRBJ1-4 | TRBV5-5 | ASSLTGTANEKLF
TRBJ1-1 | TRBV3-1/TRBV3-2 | ASSQVGGNDRAF
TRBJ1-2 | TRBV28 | ACQTGGFYGYT